The 31 T cell receptor beta chains below were found in one sample sequenced in a study of early T cells in non-severe SARS-CoV-2 infection (dated by TCRdb to the early 2020s). The library was made by 5' RACE. TCRdb lists the instrument as NextSeq 500. TCRdb took the public reads, trimmed them with fastp at Q25, ran MiXCR for clone calling and kept in-frame beta chains. A single entry per CDR3 protein holds the most common genes and DNA from its merged rows. Across this sample there are some 50,000 distinct CDR3 sequences, with 5% to 6% seen only once. The ten largest make up 5.4% of the sample. Sample: whole blood, taken at baseline. The receptors derive from an adult who was a healthcare worker with PCR-confirmed SARS-CoV-2 infection or an uninfected control (not recorded which).

This clonotype was detected a few times. V gene TRBV7-8 combines with J gene TRBJ2-7; D not certain. CDR3 length: 11 amino acids. CDR1 and CDR2 (germline): SGHVS, FQNEAQ. V lost 7 bases and J lost 1, with 5 bases in between. The CDR3: CASTNSYEQYF. The CDR3 DNA sequence: TGTGCCAGCACTAATTCCTACGAGCAGTACTTC.

This clonotype was picked up many times. The V and J genes are TRBV12-3 or TRBV12-4 and TRBJ2-1; D might be TRBD1 or TRBD2, each matching 5 bases. This CDR3 is 14 amino acids long. The V end lost 4 bases, the J end lost 8 bases, and 15 bases lay between the germline ends. The CDR3 coding sequence is TGTGCCAGCAGTTACCGCTGGGGGTCTGATGAGCAGTTCTTC. It specifies CASSYRWGSDEQFF.

With regard to this clonotype: One junction end disagrees with the germline gene, perhaps due to a read error. V gene TRBV9 combines with J gene TRBJ2-3; unclear D gene. The CDR3 spans 14 residues. Germline-derived CDR1 and CDR2 are SGDLS and YYNGEE. In nucleotides, the CDR3 is TGTGCCAGCAGCGTAGTTGGCGGCACGGATACGCAGTATTTT. Amino acid sequence: CASSVVGGTDTQYF.

This clonotype has a count of ten or more. The chain joins TRBV6-5 to TRBJ2-5; maybe TRBD1 (5 bases). The V gene lost 1 base and the J gene lost 2 bases, with 17 bases spanning the gap. Germline assignment: CDR1 MNHEY and CDR2 SVGAGI. The CDR3 is 17 residues long. CDR3 in amino acids: CASSYYRGGQTQETQYF. CDR3 DNA sequence: TGTGCCAGCAGTTACTATAGGGGTGGTCAGACTCAAGAGACCCAGTACTTC.

This clonotype was counted many times. The V gene is TRBV14, the J gene TRBJ1-3; D gene uncertain. V was pared by 4 bases and J by 2 bases, with 9 bases between. The CDR3 length is 14 residues. Germline values: CDR1 SGHDN, CDR2 FVKESK. The CDR3 DNA is TGTGCCAGCAGCCGACAAGCCCCTGGAAACACCATATATTTT. It translates to CASSRQAPGNTIYF.

This clonotype was seen at least ten times. The rearrangement joins TRBV7-4 to TRBJ2-1; no firm D call. The CDR3 is 16 amino acids. Germline CDR1 SGHVT, CDR2 SQSDAQ. Trimming took off 1 base at V and 8 bases at J, with 18 bases between the two ends. CDR3 nucleotides: TGTGCCAGCAGCTTAGTAGTTCCGAGGCCAGACGATGAGCAGTTCTTC. Translated, it gives CASSLVVPRPDDEQFF.

The table lists this clonotype with a few counts. The J gene is TRBJ2-7, the V gene TRBV20-1, with 9 positions matching TRBD2. The germline V gene has CDR1 DFQATT and CDR2 SNEGSKA (reference sequence). The CDR3 has 14 residues. The junction had 5 bases not matched to a gene; V was cut back by 5 bases and J by 0 bases. The CDR3 DNA follows: TGCAGTGCTCCCCATAGCGGGAGCTCCTACGAGCAGTACTTC. Translated, it gives CSAPHSGSSYEQYF.

This clonotype was found many times. This rearrangement joins TRBV6-1 to TRBJ2-7; 11 bases map to TRBD1. The CDR3 contains 16 residues. Germline values: CDR1 MNHNS, CDR2 SASEGT. The ends lost 6 bases at V and 0 bases at J; junction bases unmatched: 7. CDR3: CASSGQGAISSYEQYF. The CDR3 DNA sequence: TGTGCCAGCAGCGGACAGGGGGCAATAAGCTCCTACGAGCAGTACTTC.

This clonotype has a count of ten or more. The chain couples TRBV11-2 to TRBJ2-1; possible D gene TRBD2, 6 bases. Trimming stripped 1 base from V and 6 bases from J, with 10 bases between. This CDR3 has 14 residues. The V gene's germline CDR1 is SGHAT and CDR2 FQNNGV. DNA for the CDR3: TGTGCCAGCAGCTTAGCGGGAGTAGGCAATGAGCAGTTCTTC. Translation: CASSLAGVGNEQFF. The full variable domain, with the rest looked up from reference TRBV11-2 and TRBJ2-1, is EAGVAQSPRYKIIEKRQSVAFWCNPISGHATLYWYQQILGQGPKLLIQFQNNGVVDDSQLPKDRFSAERLKGVDSTLKIQPAKLEDSAVYLCASSLAGVGNEQFFGPGTRLTVL.

This clonotype was detected ten times or more. The chain employs TRBV29-1 and TRBJ2-7; a possible D gene is TRBD1 (5 bases). The ends were cut back, 6 bases at V and 0 bases at J, with 12 bases in the middle. The CDR3 has 13 residues. CDR1 is SQVTM, CDR2 ANQGSEA, per germline. The CDR3 region has the DNA TGCAGCGTGCGACAGTCAAGCTCCTACGAGCAGTACTTC. This gives the protein CSVRQSSSYEQYF.

In its sample, this clonotype was seen many times. The rearrangement uses TRBV29-1 and TRBJ1-4; D is ambiguous. This CDR3 is 14 amino acids long. The V end lost 2 bases, the J end lost 0 bases, and 7 bases lay between the germline ends. Germline-derived CDR1 and CDR2 are SQVTM and ANQGSEA. The CDR3 sequence is CSVESGSTNEKLFF. In DNA form, the CDR3 reads TGCAGCGTTGAATCCGGATCAACTAATGAAAAACTGTTTTTT. Based on the CDR3 plus reference TRBV29-1 and TRBJ1-4, the full variable domain is SAVISQKPSRDICQRGTSLTIQCQVDSQVTMMFWYRQQPGQSLTLIATANQGSEATYESGFVIDKFPISRPNLTFSTLTVSNMSPEDSSIYLCSVESGSTNEKLFFGSGTQLSVL.

The chain has TRBV27 and TRBJ2-7; possibly TRBD1 or TRBD2 for D (5 bases each). The germline V gene has CDR1 MNHEY and CDR2 SMNVEV (reference sequence). The CDR3 is 15 amino acids. Trimming left V 4 bases short and J 0 bases short, with 13 bases between. The CDR3 sequence: CASSSRDLSSYEQYF. CDR3 nucleotides: TGTGCCAGCAGTTCCCGGGACCTCAGCTCCTACGAGCAGTACTTC.

This clonotype was found many times. For the CDR3, the DNA is TGTGCCAGCAGCCGTACAACCGGGGAGCTGTTTTTT. It is translated as CASSRTTGELFF. This chain links TRBV12-3 or TRBV12-4 with TRBJ2-2; no clear D. The CDR3 totals 12 residues. V lost 6 bases to trimming and J lost 5 bases, with 7 bases between them.

This clonotype occurred a few times. The CDR3, as DNA: TGTGCCAGCACAGATGCAGGGATTGTGTACGGCTACACCTTC. Protein sequence: CASTDAGIVYGYTF. The rearrangement uses TRBV6-6 and TRBJ1-2; the D gene is possibly TRBD1 (5 bases). The V end lost 7 bases, the J end lost 8 bases, and 20 bases lay between the germline ends. CDR3 length: 14 amino acids. The germline V gene encodes CDR1 MNHNY and CDR2 SVGAGI (reference sequence).

The CDR3 nucleotides are TGCAGTGCTAGAGATCTCCGTAGGGTTTACGAGCAGTACTTC. Protein: CSARDLRRVYEQYF. The V call is TRBV20-1, the J call TRBJ2-7, with D hard to call. The V gene lost 0 bases and the J gene lost 4 bases, with 13 bases spanning the gap. The CDR3 runs to 14 residues. Per germline, CDR1 DFQATT and CDR2 SNEGSKA (reference sequence).

This clonotype was picked up many times. The chain has TRBV11-2 and TRBJ1-4; TRBD1 matches 7 bases. Germline trimming cut 4 bases from V and 10 bases from J; bases unmatched to any gene: 9. The CDR3 is 14 amino acids. The V gene's germline CDR1 is SGHAT and CDR2 FQNNGV. CDR3 sequence reads: CASSYRTGGSKLFF. CDR3 DNA: TGTGCCAGCAGCTATAGGACAGGAGGCTCAAAACTGTTTTTT.

This clonotype was observed many times. J is TRBJ1-2 and V is TRBV18; D remains ambiguous. CDR1 and CDR2 (germline): KGHSH, LQKENI. The CDR3 totals 15 residues. V was trimmed by 4 bases and J by 0 bases, leaving 12 bases between them. Here the CDR3 reads CASSLSSESNYGYTF. DNA of the CDR3: TGTGCCAGCTCACTTAGCTCGGAATCTAACTATGGCTACACCTTC.

The chain has TRBV5-6 and TRBJ2-1; D is unresolved. CDR1 and CDR2 (germline): SGHDT, YYEEEE. V gave up 0 bases and J gave up 9 bases, with 10 bases separating them. The CDR3 runs to 13 residues. CDR3 in DNA: TGTGCCAGCAGCTTGGTCCCGTCGGGTGAGCAGTTCTTC. It specifies CASSLVPSGEQFF.

This clonotype showed up many times. The chain links TRBV18 to TRBJ2-1; 7 positions agree with TRBD1. V lost 2 bases to trimming and J lost 6 bases; unmatched junction nucleotides: 10. CDR1 is KGHSH, CDR2 LQKENI, per germline. The CDR3 is 16 residues long. CDR3 DNA sequence: TGTGCCAGCTCACCAGGAACGGTCTACAGGGGCAATGAGCAGTTCTTC. This gives the protein CASSPGTVYRGNEQFF.

This chain uses TRBV27 with TRBJ2-4; 8 bases are shared with TRBD1. The CDR3 is made up of 15 amino acids. With V trimmed by 6 bases and J by 6 bases, 10 bases remained unmatched. Germline assignment: CDR1 MNHEY and CDR2 SMNVEV (reference sequence). CDR3 DNA sequence: TGTGCCAGCAGCTATACCGGGACAGGTCTAAACATTCAGTACTTC. This gives the protein CASSYTGTGLNIQYF.

The table lists this clonotype with a few counts. The CDR3: CASSLVPVTGGIQYF. The CDR3 bases are TGTGCCAGCAGTTTAGTTCCCGTTACGGGGGGGATTCAGTACTTC. The rearrangement links TRBV12-3 or TRBV12-4 to TRBJ2-4; TRBD2 agrees at 8 bases. This CDR3 spans 15 amino acids. V shed 1 base, J shed 10 bases, and the junction held 9 bases outside the gene matches.

The table lists this clonotype with many counts. The rearrangement links TRBV15 to TRBJ1-4; D remains ambiguous. Trimming removed 2 bases at V and 4 bases at J, with 23 bases between. The CDR3 contains 19 residues. Germline CDR1 and CDR2: LNHNV and YYDKDF (reference sequence). The CDR3 is CATSRYDHSAQNSNEKLFF. CDR3 nucleotides: TGTGCCACCAGCAGATATGACCACTCCGCACAGAATAGTAATGAAAAACTGTTTTTT. The full variable domain, completed using reference TRBV15 and TRBJ1-4, is DAMVIQNPRYQVTQFGKPVTLSCSQTLNHNVMYWYQQKSSQAPKLLFHYYDKDFNNEADTPDNFQSRRPNTSFCFLDIRSPGLGDTAMYLCATSRYDHSAQNSNEKLFFGSGTQLSVL.

This clonotype was seen many times. A read error may produce the germline difference seen at one junction end. The V gene is TRBV11-2, the J gene TRBJ2-7; D might be TRBD2 (5 bases). The V gene's germline CDR1 is SGHAT and CDR2 FQNNGV. The CDR3 is 11 residues long. CDR3 nucleotides: TGTGCCAGCAGCTCGTACGGGAACCAGTATTTC. Translated, it gives CASSSYGNQYF.

This chain connects TRBV6-1 to TRBJ2-1; D is possibly TRBD2 (7 bases). Trimming cost V 6 bases and J 6 bases, with 15 bases left between them. Germline CDR1 MNHNS, CDR2 SASEGT. The CDR3 has 14 residues. Here the CDR3 DNA reads TGTGCCAGCAGCGAAAGGGGGGGACCCAATGAGCAGTTCTTC. This gives the protein CASSERGGPNEQFF.

By sample share, this clonotype is medium-sized. This chain links TRBV12-3 or TRBV12-4 with TRBJ1-2; TRBD1 aligns across 9 bases. Trimming removed 6 bases from V and 7 bases from J; junction bases left unmatched: 9. The CDR3 loop spans 14 amino acids. CDR3 sequence: CASSQDRGKSGYTF. The DNA for the CDR3 is TGTGCCAGCAGCCAGGACAGGGGAAAGAGTGGCTACACCTTC.

This rearrangement joins TRBV2 to TRBJ2-3; the match to TRBD2 covers 8 bases. The germline gives CDR1 SNHLY, CDR2 FYNNEI. The CDR3 contains 11 residues. V lost 11 bases to trimming and J lost 13 bases; unmatched junction nucleotides: 11. CDR3 nucleotide sequence: TGTGCCTGCCGTAGCGGGGTGTTCGAGTATTTT. This sequence encodes CACRSGVFEYF.

This clonotype was detected ten times or more. J is TRBJ2-1 and V is TRBV6-1; D not resolved. CDR3 length equals 17 residues. The germline CDR1 and CDR2 sequences are MNHNS and SASEGT. V was trimmed by 1 base and J by 3 bases, leaving 16 bases between them. The CDR3 sequence is CASSEDVRRRIYNEQFF. The CDR3 DNA reads TGTGCCAGCAGTGAAGACGTCCGGCGGCGGATCTACAATGAGCAGTTCTTC.

About this clonotype: Its ends do not fully match the called genes, so a read error is possible. The chain employs TRBV7-3 and TRBJ1-5, with D unresolved. The CDR3 totals 13 residues. Per the germline V gene, CDR1 is SGHTA and CDR2 is FQGTGA. The CDR3, as DNA: TGTGCCAGCAGCTTAGGGCGGAATCGGCCCCAGCATTTT. It encodes CASSLGRNRPQHF.

The table lists this clonotype with a few counts. The chain links TRBV29-1 to TRBJ2-3; TRBD1 is a possible D gene (5 bases). CDR1 is SQVTM, CDR2 ANQGSEA, per germline. Trimming stripped 4 bases from V and 3 bases from J, with 14 bases between. The CDR3 totals 14 residues. CDR3 loop: CSVGAVAGTDTQYF. CDR3 nucleotides: TGCAGCGTTGGGGCCGTTGCAGGGACAGATACGCAGTATTTT.

This clonotype appeared many times. V gene TRBV10-3 combines with J gene TRBJ1-1, with 8 positions matching TRBD1. The length of the CDR3 is 12 residues. Trimming at V came to 10 bases and at J to 0 bases, leaving 1 base not matched to a gene. Germline V gives CDR1 ENHRY, CDR2 SYGVKD. The chain's CDR3 is CATTGVNTEAFF. Here the CDR3 DNA reads TGTGCCACGACAGGGGTGAACACTGAAGCTTTCTTT.

This chain links TRBV19 with TRBJ2-2; D perhaps matches TRBD2 (7 bases). The germline V gene encodes CDR1 LNHDA and CDR2 SQIVND (reference sequence). Deletions cut 3 bases from V and 7 bases from J, with 15 bases between. This CDR3 spans 15 amino acids. Written as DNA, the CDR3 is TGTGCCAGTAGTATCGGGGGGCGCGTTGGCGGGGAGCTGTTTTTT. Its translation is CASSIGGRVGGELFF.